This T cell receptor beta chain stems from a study of cytomegalovirus exposure and HLA in healthy donors. Study-wide results and caveats: Cytomegalovirus association was listed for about 180 TCR beta chains.

The germline CDR1 and CDR2 sequences are SGHTS and YDEGEE. V shed 0 bases and J 5 bases; nucleotides not matched to a gene: 7. The CDR3 runs 16 residues. Comment on this clone: Its antigen remains unidentified.

PCR amplification relied on 60 Vbeta primers (plus 13 Jbeta primers). Sequenced by immunoSEQ multiplex PCR; TCRdb stores in-frame clones only, minus some. The table for this sample gives about 170,000 clones. The chain employs TRBV5-8 and TRBJ2-5; 10 nucleotides agree with TRBD1. This clonotype was obtained from a woman in her late teens or twenties in good health and CMV-seropositive. Specimen: PBMCs. DNA of the CDR3: TGTGCCAGCAGCTTGGGCACCGGGACAGGGGATGAGACCCAGTACTTC. It encodes CASSLGTGTGDETQYF.